Detailed here is one T cell receptor (beta chain). This CDR3 spans 18 amino acids. CDR1 is MNHNS, CDR2 SASEGT, per germline. Trimming stripped 4 bases from V and 2 bases from J, with 21 bases between. The TCR beta repertoire was assessed by survey-level immunoSEQ sequencing. TCRdb's copy holds only in-frame clones and misses some; the assay was immunoSEQ multiplex PCR. In the table there are tens of thousands of clones, around 95% of which are singletons. V is TRBV6-1 and J is TRBJ1-5; tentative D call: TRBD1 (6 bases). The receptor was derived from a man in his forties with rheumatoid arthritis. Sequenced input: PBMCs. This chain's CDR3 is CASSVRLQGSIRNQPQHF. In nucleotides, the CDR3 is TGTGCCAGCAGTGTCCGTCTACAGGGTTCGATTCGCAATCAGCCCCAGCATTTT.